This is a list of T cell receptor beta chains from one sample in a study of identical twins. TCRdb re-called the 5' RACE reads with MiXCR, one entry per CDR3 protein. Of 200,000 to 250,000 distinct CDR3 sequences listed, about 11% are singletons. Source material: memory T cells sorted from blood. Receptors originate from a man aged 50 or older in good health. CDR3s include the opening cysteine and the closing phenylalanine or tryptophan. The D gene is left open where the match is weak. The size of a clone is reported for some rows only, either as once, few or many, or as a class for expanded clones.

v_gene	abundance	d_gene	j_gene	CDR3aa	CDR3nt
TRBV9	many	TRBD2	TRBJ2-1	CASSVGTGGLNEQFF	TGTGCCAGCAGCGTAGGAACGGGGGGGCTTAATGAGCAGTTCTTC
TRBV20-1	many	.	TRBJ2-7	CSANSKGGYEQYF	TGCAGTGCCAACTCAAAGGGGGGCTACGAGCAGTACTTC
TRBV6-5	.	.	TRBJ1-3	CASSYGRNSGNTIYF	TGTGCCAGCAGTTACGGACGAAACTCTGGAAACACCATATATTTT
TRBV20-1	few	.	TRBJ1-5	CSADARGSNQPQHF	TGCAGTGCTGACGCCAGGGGAAGCAATCAGCCCCAGCATTTT
TRBV7-9	.	.	TRBJ2-5	CASSLVFAHETQYF	TGTGCCAGCAGCTTAGTTTTCGCGCACGAGACCCAGTACTTC
TRBV5-1	.	.	TRBJ1-1	CASSLDVGTNTEAFF	TGCGCCAGCAGCTTGGATGTGGGTACGAACACTGAAGCTTTCTTT
TRBV4-1	many	.	TRBJ2-1	CASSRDTEQFF	TGCGCCAGCAGCCGAGACACAGAGCAGTTCTTC
TRBV21-1	many	.	TRBJ2-2	CASSKGGGPTGELFF	TGTGCCAGCAGCAAAGGAGGGGGGCCCACCGGGGAGCTGTTTTTT
TRBV15	many	TRBD1	TRBJ1-5	CATSRDRVYSNQPQHF	TGTGCCACCAGCAGGGACAGGGTTTATAGCAATCAGCCCCAGCATTTT
TRBV4-2	.	.	TRBJ1-3	CASSQPGHSGNTIYF	TGTGCCAGCAGCCAGCCAGGTCACTCTGGAAACACCATATATTTT
TRBV20-1	few	.	TRBJ2-1	CSATGYNEQFF	TGCAGTGCTACAGGGTACAATGAGCAGTTCTTC
TRBV25-1	.	TRBD2	TRBJ2-3	CASSAIYPSRYTPGTSGTDTQYF	TGTGCCAGCAGTGCAATATACCCTTCGCGATACACACCCGGGACTAGCGGCACAGATACGCAGTATTTT
TRBV20-1	many	.	TRBJ1-3	CSGTTGLGNTIYF	TGCAGTGGGACTACAGGCCTTGGAAACACCATATATTTT
TRBV5-1	many	.	TRBJ2-1	CASSLESEQFF	TGCGCCAGCAGCTTGGAGAGTGAGCAGTTCTTC
TRBV7-2	.	.	TRBJ2-1	CASSLIGGSISSEQFF	TGTGCCAGCAGCCTAATTGGGGGGAGTATATCGAGTGAGCAGTTCTTC
TRBV5-1	.	.	TRBJ1-2	CASSLVPGKDYGYTF	TGCGCCAGCAGCTTGGTACCGGGAAAAGACTATGGCTACACCTTC
TRBV20-1	few	TRBD2	TRBJ2-7	CSARGLAGDPYEQYF	TGCAGTGCTAGAGGCCTAGCGGGAGATCCCTACGAGCAGTACTTC
TRBV19	many	TRBD2	TRBJ2-2	CASTFSGRAGTGELFF	TGTGCCAGTACCTTTAGCGGGAGGGCAGGCACCGGGGAGCTGTTTTTT
TRBV6-5	.	.	TRBJ1-1	CASSYSRGNTEAFF	TGTGCCAGCAGTTACTCGCGGGGGAACACTGAAGCTTTCTTT
TRBV18	.	.	TRBJ1-6	CASSPSANSPLHF	TGTGCCAGCTCACCTTCGGCAAATTCACCCCTCCACTTT
TRBV24-1	.	TRBD2	TRBJ2-3	CATSDWTSGSTDTQYF	TGTGCCACCAGTGATTGGACTAGCGGGAGCACAGATACGCAGTATTTT
TRBV28	.	TRBD2	TRBJ2-1	CASARGGSYNEQFF	TGTGCCAGCGCCCGGGGGGGCTCCTACAATGAGCAGTTCTTC
TRBV9	few	.	TRBJ2-2	CASTPYTGELFF	TGTGCCAGTACACCATACACCGGGGAGCTGTTTTTT
TRBV5-5	many	TRBD1	TRBJ2-5	CASSWTGGGETQYF	TGTGCCAGCAGCTGGACAGGGGGCGGGGAGACCCAGTACTTC
TRBV11-3	.	.	TRBJ1-3	CASSRGFSGNTIYF	TGTGCCAGCAGCCGGGGATTCTCTGGAAACACCATATATTTT
TRBV21-1	many	.	TRBJ1-2	CASSPQWYYGYTF	TGTGCCAGCAGCCCTCAATGGTACTATGGCTACACCTTC
TRBV5-6	few	.	TRBJ2-5	CASSFFGGAPLETQYF	TGTGCCAGCAGCTTCTTTGGGGGGGCGCCGCTAGAGACCCAGTACTTC
TRBV12-3/TRBV12-4	many	.	TRBJ1-3	CASSFFQPGNTIYF	TGTGCCAGCAGTTTTTTCCAGCCTGGAAACACCATATATTTT
TRBV7-9	few	.	TRBJ2-3	CASSWSTGGGTQYF	TGTGCCAGCAGCTGGTCTACAGGGGGAGGGACGCAGTATTTT
TRBV5-1	.	TRBD1	TRBJ2-5	CASSLVTGVETQYF	TGCGCCAGCAGCTTGGTAACAGGGGTCGAGACCCAGTACTTC
TRBV4-3	many	TRBD1	TRBJ1-2	CASSQGTGRYSGYTF	TGCGCCAGCAGCCAAGGGACAGGGCGTTACTCTGGCTACACCTTC
TRBV5-1	few	.	TRBJ2-3	CASSVSGRISTDTQYF	TGCGCCAGCAGCGTCTCCGGACGGATTAGCACAGATACGCAGTATTTT
TRBV5-4	.	TRBD2	TRBJ2-3	CASSLSSGGAGDTQYF	TGTGCCAGCAGCCTCTCTAGCGGGGGGGCCGGAGATACGCAGTATTTT
TRBV24-1	.	TRBD2	TRBJ2-1	CAHRGLGDREKREGFYNEQFF	TGTGCCCACAGGGGATTGGGCGACAGGGAGAAGCGGGAGGGGTTCTACAATGAGCAGTTCTTC
TRBV2	few	.	TRBJ2-5	CASSEVRSSGGTQYF	TGTGCCAGCAGTGAAGTTCGGTCCTCTGGTGGGACCCAGTACTTC
TRBV9	.	TRBD1	TRBJ2-2	CASRTGATTEGGELFF	TGTGCCTCCCGGACAGGGGCAACAACAGAGGGCGGGGAGCTGTTTTTT
TRBV27	few	TRBD1	TRBJ1-6	CASRPFQGANSPLHF	TGTGCCAGCAGGCCCTTCCAGGGGGCGAATTCACCCCTCCACTTT